This record concerns one T cell receptor (beta chain) sequence. The antigen is undetermined. These data belong to a study of T cells in severe cutaneous drug reactions. Study-wide results and limits: All seven CBZ-SJS/TEN blister samples shared a public TCRbeta CDR3 at mean roughly 14%.

Carbamazepine had induced Stevens-Johnson syndrome or toxic epidermal necrolysis in the sequenced donors. CDR3 length: 12 residues. CDR1 and CDR2 (germline): SEHNR, FQNEAQ (reference sequence). TCR subtype-specific primers in iRepertoire multiplex PCR prepared libraries for bulk and single-cell sequencing. Each sample contributed roughly 90-500 ng of RNA for bulk libraries. TCRdb reprocessed the multiplex PCR reads, keeping one entry per CDR3 protein, no DNA. The listing contains 5,000 to 7,500 distinct CDR3 sequences. The sample comprised cells from a skin blister. The J gene is TRBJ2-7, the V gene TRBV7-9; the TCRdb D gene call, TRBD1, has no DNA to confirm it. The receptor was isolated from a human donor with toxic epidermal necrolysis, a severe cutaneous drug reaction. The CDR3 reads CASSHSPAEQYF.